This T cell receptor (beta chain) was identified during a study of preoperative IRX-2 immunotherapy in early breast cancer. Here immunoSEQ multiplex PCR was the method, and the copy in TCRdb shows in-frame clones only, minus some. The sample lists around 95,000 clones, roughly 89% seen once, with roughly 1.9% in the top ten. Treatment given: preoperative locoregional IRX-2 cytokine immunotherapy. The V end lost 0 bases, the J end lost 1 base, and 9 bases lay between the germline ends. Per germline, CDR1 LNHDA and CDR2 SQIVND (reference sequence). This CDR3 comprises 15 residues. The specimen was tumor tissue, collected after IRX-2 immunotherapy. This chain joins TRBV19 and TRBJ1-1; D is undetermined. The TCR comes from a human donor with breast cancer. The CDR3 DNA reads TGTGCCAGTAGTATAGATGGCAGTCCGAACACTGAAGCTTTCTTT. It yields the protein CASSIDGSPNTEAFF.